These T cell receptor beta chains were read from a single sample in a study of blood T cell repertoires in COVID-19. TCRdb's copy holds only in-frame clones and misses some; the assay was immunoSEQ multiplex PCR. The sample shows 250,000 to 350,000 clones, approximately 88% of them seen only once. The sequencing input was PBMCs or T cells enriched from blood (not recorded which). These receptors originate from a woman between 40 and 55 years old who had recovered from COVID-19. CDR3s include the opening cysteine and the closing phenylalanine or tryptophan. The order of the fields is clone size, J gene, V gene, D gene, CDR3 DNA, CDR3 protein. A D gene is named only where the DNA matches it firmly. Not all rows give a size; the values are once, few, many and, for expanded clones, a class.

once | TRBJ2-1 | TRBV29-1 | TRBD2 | TGCAGCGTTGGGCGGACTAGCGGGAGTAATGAGCAGTTCTTC | CSVGRTSGSNEQFF
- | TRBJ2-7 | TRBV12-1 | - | TGTGCCAGCAGCAGCCGGGACTGCTCCTACGAGCAGTACTTC | CASSSRDCSYEQYF
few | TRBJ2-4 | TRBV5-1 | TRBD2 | TGCGCCAGCAGCTTGGGTTCTAGCGGCGCCAAAAACATTCAGTACTTC | CASSLGSSGAKNIQYF
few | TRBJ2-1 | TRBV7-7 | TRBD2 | TGTGCTAGCAGCCCCCTAGCGGGAGCTTACAATGAGCAGTTCTTC | CASSPLAGAYNEQFF
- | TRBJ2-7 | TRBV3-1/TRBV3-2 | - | TGTGCCAGCAGCCAACAGTGGGCGGGCGAGCAGTACTTC | CASSQQWAGEQYF
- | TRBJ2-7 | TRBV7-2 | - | TGTGCCAGCAGCTTAGAGCGTAAAAGCTCCTACGAGCAGTACTTC | CASSLERKSSYEQYF
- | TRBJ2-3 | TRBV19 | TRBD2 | TGTGCCAGTAGTATGGGACTAGCGGGGAGCACAGATACGCAGTATTTT | CASSMGLAGSTDTQYF
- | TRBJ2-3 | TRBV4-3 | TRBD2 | TGCGCCAGCAGCCAAGATCGCGGTAGCGGGAGCACAGATACGCAGTATTTT | CASSQDRGSGSTDTQYF
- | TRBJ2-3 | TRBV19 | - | TGTGCCAGTAGAGGGCGGGGTACGGACACAGATACGCAGTATTTT | CASRGRGTDTDTQYF
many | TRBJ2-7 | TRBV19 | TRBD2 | TGTGCCAGTAGAGTCGGCGGGAGCTTTCCCTACGAGCAGTACTTC | CASRVGGSFPYEQYF
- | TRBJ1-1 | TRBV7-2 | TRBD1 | TGTGCCAGCAGCTCAAGACAGGGGGTGAACACTGAAGCTTTCTTT | CASSSRQGVNTEAFF
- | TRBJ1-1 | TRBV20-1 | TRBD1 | TGCAGTGCTAGTCACGGGACAGGGAGTATCGAAGCTTTCTTT | CSASHGTGSIEAFF
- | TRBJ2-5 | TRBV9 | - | TGTGCCAGCAGCGTAGCAATTAGCCCTAACCAAGAGACCCAGTACTTC | CASSVAISPNQETQYF
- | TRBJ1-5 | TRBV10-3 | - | TGTGCCACCCGACAGGCCAATCAGCCCCAGCATTTT | CATRQANQPQHF
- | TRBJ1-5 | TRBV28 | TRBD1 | TGTGCCAGCAGATCGGGACAGTTCAATCAGCCCCAGCATTTT | CASRSGQFNQPQHF
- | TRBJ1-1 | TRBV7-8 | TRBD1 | TGTGCCAGCAGCTTAGGTCGGGGCAGGGGGCCCAAATGGAGGAACACTGAAGCTTTCTTT | CASSLGRGRGPKWRNTEAFF
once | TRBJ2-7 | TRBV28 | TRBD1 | TGTGCCAGCAGGACAGGGGGCGCATCCTACGAGCAGTACTTC | CASRTGGASYEQYF
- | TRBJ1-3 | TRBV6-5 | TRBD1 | TGTGCCAGCCGGGACAGCTCCTCTGGAAACACCATATATTTT | CASRDSSSGNTIYF
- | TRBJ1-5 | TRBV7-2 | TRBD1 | TGTGCCAGCAGCAAACAGGGGAATCAGCCCCAGCATTTT | CASSKQGNQPQHF
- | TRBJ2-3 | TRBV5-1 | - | TGCGCCAGCAGCTCCCAGCGAACAGATACGCAGTATTTT | CASSSQRTDTQYF
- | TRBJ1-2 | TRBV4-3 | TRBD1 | TGCGCCAGCAGCCAGCTTAAGGCAGGGGGTGGCTACACCTTC | CASSQLKAGGGYTF
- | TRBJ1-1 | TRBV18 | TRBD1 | TGTGCCAGCTCACCCGGGACAGGGGGCGCGTACACTGAAGCTTTCTTT | CASSPGTGGAYTEAFF
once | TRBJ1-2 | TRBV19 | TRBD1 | TGTGCCAGTAGTGCACCGGGACAGGGGGAATTTCATGGCTACACCTTC | CASSAPGQGEFHGYTF
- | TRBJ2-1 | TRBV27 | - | TGTGCCAGCAGTTTATCGGGAGCAGGCTACAATGAGCAGTTCTTC | CASSLSGAGYNEQFF
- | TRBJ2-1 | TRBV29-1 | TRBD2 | TGCAGCGTTGGGGGGACTAGCGGGAGGGTTCCCATTATCAATGAGCAGTTCTTC | CSVGGTSGRVPIINEQFF
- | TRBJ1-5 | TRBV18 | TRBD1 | TGTGCCAGCTCACCACCGACCCGACAGGGCCCCGTCTGGCCCCAGCATTTT | CASSPPTRQGPVWPQHF
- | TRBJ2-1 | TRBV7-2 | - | TGTGCCAGCAGCTACTTCGAGATTATGGTGCAGTTCTTC | CASSYFEIMVQFF
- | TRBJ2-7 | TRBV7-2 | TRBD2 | TGTGCCAGCAGCTGGGGGACTAGCGGGAACTACGAGCAGTACTTC | CASSWGTSGNYEQYF
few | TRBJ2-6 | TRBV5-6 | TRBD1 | TGTGCCAGCACCCGGACAGGGGATGGGCGGGCCAACGTCCTGACTTTC | CASTRTGDGRANVLTF
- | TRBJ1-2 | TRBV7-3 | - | TGTGCCAGCAGCCCTAGCCCCCGTCCGGGTTCTCAAGATGGCTACACCTTC | CASSPSPRPGSQDGYTF
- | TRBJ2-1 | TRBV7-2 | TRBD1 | TGTGCCAGCAGCGTCCAAAACAGGGGTCTGTTGGACAATGAGCAGTTCTTC | CASSVQNRGLLDNEQFF
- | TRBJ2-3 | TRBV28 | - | TGTGCCAGCAGTTCCCCCCCCGCGGGTCCAGATACGCAGTATTTT | CASSSPPAGPDTQYF
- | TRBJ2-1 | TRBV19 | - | TGTGCCAGCTCCCGGGACACTTACAATGAGCAGTTCTTC | CASSRDTYNEQFF
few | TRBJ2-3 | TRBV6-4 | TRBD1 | TGTGCCAGCTCATCCGGGACAGGGGACCCGGTGGGTACGCAGTATTTT | CASSSGTGDPVGTQYF
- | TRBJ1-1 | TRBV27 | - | TGTGCCAGCAGCTCCCAACTCGGAGGACGGAACACTGAAGCTTTCTTT | CASSSQLGGRNTEAFF
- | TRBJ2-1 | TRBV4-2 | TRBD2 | TGTGCCAGCAGCCAGGACGGGACTACCCGGAATGAGCAGTTCTTC | CASSQDGTTRNEQFF
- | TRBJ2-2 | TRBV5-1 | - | TGCGCCAGCAGCTTGGCCTGGCAGAACACCGGGGAGCTGTTTTTT | CASSLAWQNTGELFF
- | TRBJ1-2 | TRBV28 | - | TGTGCCAGCATCCAGGGCCCTAACTATGGCTACACCTTC | CASIQGPNYGYTF
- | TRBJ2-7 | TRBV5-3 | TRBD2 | TGTGCCAGAAATATTCCCGGGAGGGAGGGAACTTACGAGCAGTACTTC | CARNIPGREGTYEQYF
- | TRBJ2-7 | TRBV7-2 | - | TGTGCCAGCAGCTCCCGGAGGTACGAGCAGTACTTC | CASSSRRYEQYF
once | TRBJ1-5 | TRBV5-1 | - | TGCGCCAGCAGCCGCGAGTTCAGCAATCAGCCCCAGCATTTT | CASSREFSNQPQHF
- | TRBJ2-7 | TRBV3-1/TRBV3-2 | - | TGTGCCAGCAGCCAAGAACTCCTGAGAGTCGGCGGCGAGCAGTACTTC | CASSQELLRVGGEQYF
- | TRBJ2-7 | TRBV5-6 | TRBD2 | TGTGCCAGCAGCTTGTACGTCTTCGGGGGGTACGAGCAGTACTTC | CASSLYVFGGYEQYF
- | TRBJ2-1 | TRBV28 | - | TGTGCCAGCAGTAACGGTGCCCATGAGCAGTTCTTC | CASSNGAHEQFF
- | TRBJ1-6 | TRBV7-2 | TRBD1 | TGTGCCAGCAGCCTCCGGACAGGGCCGGGTGGTTCACCCCTCCACTTT | CASSLRTGPGGSPLHF
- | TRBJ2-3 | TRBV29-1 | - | TGCAGCGTTGTTTTTCCGGATACGCAGTATTTT | CSVVFPDTQYF
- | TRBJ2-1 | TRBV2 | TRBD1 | TGTGCCAGCAGTAGCGACAGGGGAGCCTACAATGAGCAGTTCTTC | CASSSDRGAYNEQFF
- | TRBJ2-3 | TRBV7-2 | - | TGTGCCAGCAGCTTACAGGTGGGCCCTAGCACAGATACGCAGTATTTT | CASSLQVGPSTDTQYF
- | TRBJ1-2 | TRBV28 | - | TGTGCCTCAGGATCCAGAAACCCCCGTTATGGCTACACCTTC | CASGSRNPRYGYTF
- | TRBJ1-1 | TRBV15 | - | TGTGCCACCAGCAATATGATTATAGGGGCGGCCACTGAAGCTTTCTTT | CATSNMIIGAATEAFF
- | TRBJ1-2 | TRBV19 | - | TGTGCCAGTAGACTTTGGGGCGCCTATGGCTACACCTTC | CASRLWGAYGYTF
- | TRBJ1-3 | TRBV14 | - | TGTGCCAGCAGCCAAGATACAGGGTGGTCTGGAAACACCATATATTTT | CASSQDTGWSGNTIYF
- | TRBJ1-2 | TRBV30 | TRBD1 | TGTGCCTGGAGCCCACAGGGGTTCTATGGCTACACCTTC | CAWSPQGFYGYTF
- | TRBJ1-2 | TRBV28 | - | TGTGCCAGCAGTCTAGCTAACTATGGCTACACCTTC | CASSLANYGYTF
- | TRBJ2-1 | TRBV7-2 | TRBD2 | TGTGCCAGCAGCCAGCAGACTAGCGGGACCTTCTACAATGAGCAGTTCTTC | CASSQQTSGTFYNEQFF
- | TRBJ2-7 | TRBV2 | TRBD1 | TGTGCCAGCAGGACAGGGACCGAGCAGTACTTC | CASRTGTEQYF